One and the same sample provided the 3 T cell receptor beta chains below, sequenced in a study of regulatory T cells in long-lasting Graves disease. Time point reported: newly diagnosed GD, antithyroid drugs for less than 3 months. RNA isolated from PBMCs was used to make the TCR library. With iRepertoire HTBI primers and Arm-PCR of CDR3 regions, TCR beta libraries were built. MiXCR, applied by TCRdb to the multiplex PCR reads, yields one record per CDR3 protein. The table lists roughly 420,000 distinct CDR3 sequences, about 16% of them singletons. Separately, the same data were catalogued under a study of T cells in Graves' hyperthyroidism and ophthalmopathy.

Here the sequenced sample was peripheral blood mononuclear cells (PBMCs), taken at new diagnosis, from a patient treated with antithyroid drugs. The receptors derive from a woman aged 25-40 years with Graves disease.

Many counts were recorded for this clonotype. This chain connects TRBV18 to TRBJ2-3; TRBD1 aligns across 7 bases. The V gene's germline CDR1 is KGHSH and CDR2 LQKENI. CDR3 length: 14 amino acids. The ends lost 8 bases at V and 1 base at J; junction bases unmatched: 6. CDR3 sequence: CASSTGQGTDTQYF. The CDR3 DNA reads TGTGCCAGCAGTACAGGACAGGGCACAGATACGCAGTATTTT.

This clonotype was detected a few times. The J gene is TRBJ2-1, the V gene TRBV20-1; 11 positions agree with TRBD2. J gave up 3 bases and V 3 bases, and 4 bases lay outside the gene matches. In germline, CDR1 is DFQATT, CDR2 SNEGSKA (reference sequence). The CDR3 runs to 15 residues. The CDR3 DNA is TGCAGTGCTAGGACCGGGACTAGCGGCTACAATGAGCAGTTCTTC. Translated: CSARTGTSGYNEQFF.

The chain recombines TRBV24-1 with TRBJ2-1; D possibly corresponds to TRBD2 (5 bases). This CDR3 is 16 amino acids long. Germline CDR1 KGHDR, CDR2 SFDVKD. With 6 bases removed from V and 2 bases from J, the gap between germline ends came to 16 bases. This CDR3 is CATSSNEGSPYNEQFF. The CDR3 nucleotides are TGTGCCACCAGTTCTAACGAGGGAAGCCCCTACAATGAGCAGTTCTTC.